The 28 T cell receptor beta chains below were found in one sample sequenced in a study of blood T cell repertoires in COVID-19. Repertoires were generated with immunoSEQ multiplex PCR, while TCRdb's copy carries only in-frame clones and drops some. The table lists fewer than 500,000 clones, roughly 85% of them singletons. Sequenced input: PBMCs or T cells enriched from blood (not recorded which). The receptors come from a woman aged 18-29 years with acute COVID-19.

This sequence joins TRBV28 and TRBJ1-2; D unresolved. Germline CDR1 reads MDHEN; CDR2 reads SYDVKM. The CDR3 runs to 14 residues. Deletions cut 4 bases from V and 2 bases from J, with 11 bases between. The CDR3 coding sequence is TGTGCCAGCAGTTCTTCCCCGGGGAACTATGGCTACACCTTC. Amino acid sequence: CASSSSPGNYGYTF.

CDR3 nucleotides: TGTGCCAGCAGTGAACTCGGACAGGTCTATGGCTACACCTTC. This codes for CASSELGQVYGYTF. The rearrangement uses TRBV2 and TRBJ1-2, with 7 bases lining up with TRBD1. Germline V gene sequence: CDR1 SNHLY, CDR2 FYNNEI. The CDR3 runs 14 residues. V dropped 2 bases and J dropped 4; count of bases not matched to a gene: 4.

The V call is TRBV6-2 or TRBV6-3, the J call TRBJ1-1, with TRBD1 identical over 9 bases. V shed 3 bases and J 5 bases; nucleotides not matched to a gene: 4. CDR3 length: 14 residues. CDR1 and CDR2 from the germline V gene are MNHEY and SVGEGT. Here the CDR3 DNA reads TGTGCCAGCAGTTATTCGGGACAGGGTACTGAAGCTTTCTTT. Translation gives CASSYSGQGTEAFF.

The CDR3 DNA reads TGTGCCAGTAGGGGGCGGGTCGGGAGTCAAGAGACCCAGTACTTC. Translating it yields CASRGRVGSQETQYF. The chain carries TRBV19 and TRBJ2-5; D possibly corresponds to TRBD2 (6 bases). The V gene lost 6 bases and the J gene lost 2 bases, with 16 bases spanning the gap. From germline, CDR1 is LNHDA and CDR2 SQIVND (reference sequence). This CDR3 comprises 15 residues.

The genes are TRBV2 and TRBJ2-2; TRBD1 is a possible D gene (5 bases). CDR1 SNHLY and CDR2 FYNNEI come from the germline V gene. The ends were cut back, 8 bases at V and 3 bases at J, with 16 bases in the middle. This CDR3 spans 15 amino acids. CDR3 protein: CASQGSAFYTGELFF. The CDR3 DNA reads TGTGCCAGCCAGGGTTCCGCGTTTTACACCGGGGAGCTGTTTTTT.

V usage is TRBV5-4 and J usage is TRBJ2-5; TRBD1 might be the D (5 bases). This CDR3 has 14 amino acids. Germline V gene data show CDR1 as SGHNT and CDR2 as YYREEE (reference sequence). Trimming shortened V by 4 bases and J by 5 bases, and 15 bases separated the two germline ends. The CDR3 sequence is CASSHRGIGETQYF. CDR3 sequence (DNA): TGTGCCAGCAGCCATAGGGGCATCGGGGAGACCCAGTACTTC.

The V call is TRBV15, the J call TRBJ1-5, with 7 bases matching TRBD1. CDR1 is LNHNV, CDR2 YYDKDF, per germline (reference sequence). With 3 bases clipped from V and 2 bases from J, the junction kept 7 bases outside the gene matches. CDR3 length equals 16 residues. DNA of the CDR3: TGTGCCACCAGCAGTCGAATGGGGACAGGCAATCAGCCCCAGCATTTT. The encoded protein is CATSSRMGTGNQPQHF.

Notes on this clone: In the same sample, other DNA sequences code for this CDR3. This chain connects TRBV20-1 to TRBJ2-1; D call uncertain. This CDR3 comprises 9 residues. The germline V and J ends were trimmed by 5 bases and 9 bases, with 5 bases remaining between them. Germline assignment: CDR1 DFQATT and CDR2 SNEGSKA (reference sequence). The CDR3 region has the DNA TGCAGTGCTTCTGTTGAGCAGTTCTTC. Protein: CSASVEQFF.

The chain recombines TRBV12-5 with TRBJ2-5; D may be TRBD2 (7 bases). V dropped 5 bases and J dropped 4 bases, with 14 bases sitting between them. CDR1 LGHNT and CDR2 FRNRAP come from the germline V gene. The CDR3 is 14 residues long. CDR3 protein: CASGLNREGETQYF. The CDR3 region has the DNA TGTGCTAGTGGTCTCAACAGGGAGGGAGAGACCCAGTACTTC. Variable domain in full (rest from reference TRBV12-5 and TRBJ2-5): DARVTQTPRHKVTEMGQEVTMRCQPILGHNTVFWYRQTMMQGLELLAYFRNRAPLDDSGMPKDRFSAEMPDATLATLKIQPSEPRDSAVYFCASGLNREGETQYFGPGTRLLVL.

The chain is built from TRBV19 and TRBJ1-1; 9 nucleotides agree with TRBD1. This CDR3 is 17 amino acids long. J gave up 5 bases and V 7 bases, and 17 bases lay outside the gene matches. Germline lookup yields CDR1 LNHDA and CDR2 SQIVND (reference sequence). CDR3 amino acids: CASTNLRGTGPRTEAFF. The DNA of the CDR3 is TGTGCCAGTACCAACTTAAGGGGGACAGGGCCTCGGACTGAAGCTTTCTTT.

DNA of the CDR3: TGTGCCAGCAGCGTCGACAGGAGGAACACTGAAGCTTTCTTT. This gives the protein CASSVDRRNTEAFF. This chain uses TRBV7-8 with TRBJ1-1; D is perhaps TRBD1 (6 bases). The ends were cut back, 5 bases at V and 1 base at J, with 11 bases in the middle. Germline V gene data show CDR1 as SGHVS and CDR2 as FQNEAQ. There are 14 residues in the CDR3. The full variable domain, completed using reference TRBV7-8 and TRBJ1-1, is GAGVSQSPRYKVAKRGQDVALRCDPISGHVSLFWYQQALGQGPEFLTYFQNEAQLDKSGLPSDRFFAERPEGSVSTLKIQRTQQEDSAVYLCASSVDRRNTEAFFGQGTRLTVV.

This sequence joins TRBV6-5 and TRBJ2-3; the D gene is possibly TRBD2 (5 bases). The V and J ends lost 2 bases and 0 bases respectively, with 9 bases between them. CDR3 length equals 15 residues. Per germline, CDR1 MNHEY and CDR2 SVGAGI. CDR3 residues: CASSYGGTSTDTQYF. Here the CDR3 DNA reads TGTGCCAGCAGTTACGGAGGAACGAGCACAGATACGCAGTATTTT.

The rearrangement uses TRBV11-2 and TRBJ1-3; a possible D gene is TRBD1 (6 bases). Trimming pared 5 bases from V and 0 bases from J, leaving 14 bases between. CDR3 length: 16 amino acids. The V gene's germline CDR1 is SGHAT and CDR2 FQNNGV. The CDR3 nucleotides read TGTGCCAGCAGCCTCGGACAGCTTTACTCTGGAAACACCATATATTTT. It encodes CASSLGQLYSGNTIYF.

This clone was detected only once. The rearrangement uses TRBV15 and TRBJ2-2, with D perhaps TRBD1 (7 bases). CDR1 is LNHNV, CDR2 YYDKDF, per germline (reference sequence). The V gene lost 0 bases and the J gene lost 5 bases, with 10 bases spanning the gap. The CDR3 has 15 residues. In DNA, the CDR3 is TGTGCCACCAGCAGAGACAGGGGGGTTACCGGGGAGCTGTTTTTT. Amino acid sequence: CATSRDRGVTGELFF. The variable domain in full, with the rest retrieved from reference TRBV15 and TRBJ2-2, is DAMVIQNPRYQVTQFGKPVTLSCSQTLNHNVMYWYQQKSSQAPKLLFHYYDKDFNNEADTPDNFQSRRPNTSFCFLDIRSPGLGDTAMYLCATSRDRGVTGELFFGEGSRLTVL.

The rearrangement uses TRBV3-1 (or the pseudogene TRBV3-2) and TRBJ2-7; D perhaps matches TRBD2 (5 bases). This CDR3 comprises 15 residues. Per the germline V gene, CDR1 is LGHDT and CDR2 is YNNKEL (reference sequence). Trimming pared 1 base from V and 0 bases from J, leaving 10 bases between. The CDR3 here is CASSQGSVVSYEQYF. As DNA, the CDR3 is TGTGCCAGCAGCCAAGGTAGCGTAGTCTCCTACGAGCAGTACTTC.

CDR3 sequence (DNA): TGTGCCAGCAGTACCGGACAGGGGGCAGGAGAGACCCAGTACTTC. Translating it yields CASSTGQGAGETQYF. The chain is built from TRBV28 and TRBJ2-5; 11 nucleotides line up with TRBD1. The CDR3 is 15 amino acids. The germline V gene encodes CDR1 MDHEN and CDR2 SYDVKM. Losses at the gene ends were 5 bases for V and 4 bases for J; bases not matched to a gene: 6.

V and J are TRBV6-1 and TRBJ2-7, with unresolved D. The V end lost 5 bases, the J end lost 0 bases, and 11 bases lay between the germline ends. This CDR3 comprises 14 residues. CDR1 and CDR2 (germline): MNHNS, SASEGT. CDR3 coding DNA: TGTGCCAGCAGTCAAACAGTTCCCTCCTACGAGCAGTACTTC. Encoded protein: CASSQTVPSYEQYF.

The gene calls are TRBV19 and TRBJ2-5; D might be TRBD2 (5 bases). CDR3 length equals 13 residues. V was trimmed by 1 base and J by 3 bases, leaving 6 bases between them. In germline, CDR1 is LNHDA, CDR2 SQIVND (reference sequence). The CDR3 sequence: CASSIAGKETQYF. The CDR3 DNA reads TGTGCCAGTAGTATAGCCGGGAAAGAGACCCAGTACTTC.

This sequence joins TRBV20-1 and TRBJ1-3; a possible D gene is TRBD1 (5 bases). V lost 6 bases and J 11 bases, leaving 14 bases between the germline ends. Looked up from germline, CDR1 is DFQATT and CDR2 is SNEGSKA (reference sequence). The CDR3 covers 11 residues. CDR3 in DNA: TGCAGTGCCCTCGGGTCAGGGCCCATATATTTT. Protein: CSALGSGPIYF.

The V call is TRBV19, the J call TRBJ1-2; TRBD1 might be the D (6 bases). CDR1 is LNHDA, CDR2 SQIVND, per germline (reference sequence). V lost 4 bases and J 7 bases, leaving 16 bases between the germline ends. The CDR3 is made up of 14 amino acids. CDR3 in amino acids: CASSNLQGTAGYTF. The CDR3, as DNA: TGTGCCAGTAGTAATTTACAGGGTACGGCTGGCTACACCTTC.

The chain combines TRBV14 with TRBJ2-3; D perhaps matches TRBD1 (6 bases). The CDR3 covers 15 residues. CDR1 is SGHDN and CDR2 is FVKESK in the germline V gene. Trimming took off 3 bases at V and 1 base at J, with 11 bases between the two ends. The CDR3 bases are TGTGCCAGCAGCCATCAGGGGCGGGGCACAGATACGCAGTATTTT. This sequence encodes CASSHQGRGTDTQYF.

The chain carries TRBV7-3 and TRBJ2-2; D perhaps matches TRBD2 (5 bases). Germline lookup yields CDR1 SGHTA and CDR2 FQGTGA. V lost 5 bases to trimming and J lost 1 base, with 8 bases between them. The CDR3 consists of 14 residues. The CDR3 DNA sequence: TGTGCCAGCAGCATAGCGAGGAACACCGGGGAGCTGTTTTTT. Protein: CASSIARNTGELFF. Full variable domain (rest looked up from reference TRBV7-3 and TRBJ2-2): GAGVSQTPSNKVTEKGKYVELRCDPISGHTALYWYRQSLGQGPEFLIYFQGTGAADDSGLPNDRFFAVRPEGSVSTLKIQRTERGDSAVYLCASSIARNTGELFFGEGSRLTVL.

This clone was observed a few times. The rearrangement links TRBV3-1 (or the pseudogene TRBV3-2) to TRBJ2-7, with 7 bases lining up with TRBD2. Trimming took 4 bases from V and 4 from J; bases not matched to a gene: 7. The CDR3 loop spans 14 amino acids. CDR1 and CDR2 (germline): LGHDT, YNNKEL (reference sequence). CDR3 sequence: CASSRNSGWYEQYF. The CDR3 nucleotides read TGTGCCAGCAGCCGTAATAGCGGGTGGTACGAGCAGTACTTC.

The gene calls are TRBV10-1 and TRBJ2-2, with 8 positions matching TRBD1. Trimming cost V 6 bases and J 7 bases; bases outside gene matches: 4. CDR1 and CDR2 from the germline V gene are WNHNN and SYGVQD (reference sequence). This CDR3 spans 13 amino acids. For the CDR3, the DNA is TGCGCCAGCAGGACAGGGGCGAACGGGGAGCTGTTTTTT. Encoded protein: CASRTGANGELFF.

V is TRBV7-9 and J is TRBJ1-2; D is ambiguous. CDR3 size: 15 residues. Germline loops: CDR1 SEHNR, CDR2 FQNEAQ (reference sequence). The V end lost 5 bases, the J end lost 7 bases, and 20 bases lay between the germline ends. The CDR3 sequence: CASSTQSASRGGYTF. CDR3 DNA: TGTGCCAGCAGCACCCAATCGGCGTCCCGGGGTGGCTACACCTTC.

The rearrangement uses TRBV7-9 and TRBJ2-7; possible D gene TRBD2, 6 bases. This CDR3 spans 13 amino acids. Germline-derived CDR1 and CDR2 are SEHNR and FQNEAQ (reference sequence). Trimming left V 0 bases short and J 5 bases short, with 8 bases between. In nucleotides, the CDR3 is TGTGCCAGCAGCTTAGCAGGACTAAACGAGCAGTACTTC. Amino acid sequence: CASSLAGLNEQYF.

The chain joins TRBV24-1 to TRBJ2-1; a possible D gene is TRBD2 (5 bases). V was shortened by 4 bases and J by 0 bases, with 12 bases between the two germline ends. CDR3 size: 16 residues. Germline-derived CDR1 and CDR2 are KGHDR and SFDVKD. The CDR3 DNA reads as TGTGCCACCAGTGAGGCGGACTTAAGCTCCTACAATGAGCAGTTCTTC. It yields the protein CATSEADLSSYNEQFF.

This clone was recorded only once. The chain employs TRBV5-1 and TRBJ1-1; D perhaps matches TRBD1 (6 bases). Germline V gives CDR1 SGHRS, CDR2 YFSETQ. The CDR3 is made up of 15 amino acids. Trimming cost V 0 bases and J 2 bases, with 11 bases left between them. DNA for the CDR3: TGCGCCAGCAGCTTGGCCGACAGGACCAACACTGAAGCTTTCTTT. It is translated as CASSLADRTNTEAFF.